This T cell receptor (beta chain) was sequenced for a study of prognosis after radiotherapy for stage I lung cancer. In its sample, this clonotype was seen many times. Its antigen is undetermined. Study results and caveats: A fall in unique TCR clone counts followed stereotactic body radiation therapy, with medians of about 10,000 versus 6,900. Where distant metastases developed, patients had lower Shannon entropy after stereotactic body radiation therapy.

The CDR3 runs 14 residues. CDR1 is MNHEY and CDR2 is SVGEGT in the germline V gene. With 0 bases removed from V and 3 bases from J, the gap between germline ends came to 6 bases. Genomic DNA provided the template from which TCR beta CDR3 was amplified by two-round multiplex PCR. Primers targeting each individual TRBV and TRBJ gene were applied in first-round PCR. TCRdb reanalysed the multiplex PCR reads using MiXCR and keeps one entry per CDR3 protein. The sample contains 20,000 or so distinct CDR3 sequences, approximately 28% of which appear only once. The chain joins TRBV6-2 or TRBV6-3 to TRBJ2-1, with D perhaps matching TRBD2 (5 bases). Specimen: PBMCs, collected before or after stereotactic body radiation therapy (not recorded which). The receptor was isolated from a donor older than 45 with non-small cell lung cancer. CDR3 coding DNA: TGTGCCAGCAGTTACTCGAGGGTCTACAATGAGCAGTTCTTC. Translation gives CASSYSRVYNEQFF.